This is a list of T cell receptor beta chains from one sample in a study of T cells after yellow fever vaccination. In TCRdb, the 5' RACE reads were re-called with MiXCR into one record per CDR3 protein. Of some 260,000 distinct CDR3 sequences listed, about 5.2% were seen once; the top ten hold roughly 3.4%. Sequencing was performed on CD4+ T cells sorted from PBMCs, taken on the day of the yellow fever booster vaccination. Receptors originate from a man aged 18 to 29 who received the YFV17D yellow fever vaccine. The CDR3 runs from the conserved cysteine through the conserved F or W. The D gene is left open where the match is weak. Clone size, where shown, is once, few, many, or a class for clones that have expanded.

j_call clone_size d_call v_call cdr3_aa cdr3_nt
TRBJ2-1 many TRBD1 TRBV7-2 CASSSEAGTGARAQFF TGTGCCAGCAGCTCCGAAGCCGGGACAGGGGCGCGGGCGCAGTTCTTC
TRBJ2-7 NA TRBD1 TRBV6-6 CASSYSGTGDSYEQYF TGTGCCAGCAGTTACTCAGGGACAGGGGATTCCTACGAGCAGTACTTC
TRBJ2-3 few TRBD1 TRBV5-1 CASSIRPGQGGRDTQYF TGCGCCAGCAGCATACGACCGGGACAGGGGGGGAGAGATACGCAGTATTTT
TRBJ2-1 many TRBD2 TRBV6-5 CASTPTSGSLWEQFF TGTGCCAGCACCCCGACTAGCGGGAGCCTCTGGGAGCAGTTCTTC
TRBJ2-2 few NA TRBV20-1 CSAYPPGLWGELFF TGCAGTGCTTACCCCCCCGGACTCTGGGGGGAGCTGTTTTTT
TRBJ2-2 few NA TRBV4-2 CASSRTVFLGTGELFF TGTGCCAGCAGCCGGACGGTCTTTCTCGGCACCGGGGAGCTGTTTTTT
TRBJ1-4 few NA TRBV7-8 CASSFPGGVNEKLFF TGTGCCAGCAGCTTCCCTGGGGGAGTTAATGAAAAACTGTTTTTT
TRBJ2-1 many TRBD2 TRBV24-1 CATSDPSGGAQEQFF TGTGCCACCAGTGACCCTAGCGGGGGGGCCCAGGAGCAGTTCTTC
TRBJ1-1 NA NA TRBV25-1 CASSAIQGGRLSNTEAFF TGTGCCAGCAGTGCTATACAGGGTGGTCGGTTATCGAACACTGAAGCTTTCTTT
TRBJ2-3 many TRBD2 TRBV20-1 CSARVGSGGDGTDTQYF TGCAGTGCTAGAGTGGGTAGCGGGGGGGACGGGACAGATACGCAGTATTTT
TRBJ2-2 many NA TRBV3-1 CASRDLGNTGELFF TGTGCCAGCCGGGACCTGGGGAACACCGGGGAGCTGTTTTTT
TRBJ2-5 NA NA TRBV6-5 CASKEEGETQYF TGTGCCAGCAAGGAGGAGGGGGAGACCCAGTACTTC
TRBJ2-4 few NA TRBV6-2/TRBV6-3 CASGQGSKNIQYF TGTGCCAGCGGTCAGGGGTCCAAAAACATTCAGTACTTC
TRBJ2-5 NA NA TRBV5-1 CASSLSLSGLQETQYF TGCGCCAGCAGCTTGTCGTTGTCAGGCCTTCAAGAGACCCAGTACTTC
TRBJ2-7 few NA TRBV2 CASRDGSTYEQYF TGTGCCAGTAGGGATGGATCTACCTACGAGCAGTACTTC
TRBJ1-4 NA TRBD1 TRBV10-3 CAISEAKQGKEKLFF TGTGCCATCAGTGAGGCTAAACAGGGGAAAGAAAAACTGTTTTTT
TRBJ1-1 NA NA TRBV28 CASSLPLWNTEAFF TGTGCCAGCAGTTTACCCCTGTGGAACACTGAAGCTTTCTTT
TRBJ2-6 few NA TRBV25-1 CASSVSIGATTAGANVLTF TGTGCCAGCAGTGTCTCCATTGGGGCTACAACGGCAGGGGCCAACGTCCTGACTTTC
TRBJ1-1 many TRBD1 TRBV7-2 CASSATGGETEAFF TGTGCCAGCAGCGCCACAGGGGGGGAAACTGAAGCTTTCTTT
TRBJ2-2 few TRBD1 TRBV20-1 CSARSHAGQGATGELFF TGCAGTGCTAGATCTCACGCGGGACAGGGGGCCACCGGGGAGCTGTTTTTT
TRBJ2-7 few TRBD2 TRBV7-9 CASSARPGLEGYEQYF TGTGCCAGCAGCGCCCGACCGGGACTAGAGGGTTACGAGCAGTACTTC
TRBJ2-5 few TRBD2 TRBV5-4 CASSLVLAGGQETQYF TGTGCCAGCAGCTTGGTTCTAGCGGGCGGTCAAGAGACCCAGTACTTC
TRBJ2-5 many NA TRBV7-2 CASSSMPDGGTQYF TGTGCCAGCAGCTCAATGCCGGACGGGGGGACCCAGTACTTC
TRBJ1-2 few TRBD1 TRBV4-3 CASSRDRNGYTF TGCGCCAGCAGCCGGGACAGGAATGGCTACACCTTC
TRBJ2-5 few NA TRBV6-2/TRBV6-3 CASTYSITGKRETQYF TGTGCCAGCACTTACTCGATTACCGGCAAGAGGGAGACCCAGTACTTC
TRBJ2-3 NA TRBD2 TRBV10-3 CAIRGDSTDTQYF TGTGCCATCCGGGGGGACAGCACAGATACGCAGTATTTT
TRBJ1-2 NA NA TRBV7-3 CASSPQGDMDYGYTF TGTGCCAGCAGCCCACAGGGAGATATGGACTATGGCTACACCTTC
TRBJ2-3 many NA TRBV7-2 CASREGGTAGTDTQYF TGTGCCAGCAGAGAGGGGGGGACTGCAGGCACAGATACGCAGTATTTT
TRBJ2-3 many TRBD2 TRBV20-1 CSAKAGGSTDTQYF TGCAGTGCTAAGGCGGGGGGGAGCACAGATACGCAGTATTTT
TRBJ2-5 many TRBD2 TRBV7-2 CASSLQRGTAETQYF TGTGCCAGCAGCTTGCAGCGGGGGACCGCAGAGACCCAGTACTTC
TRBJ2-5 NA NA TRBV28 CASSSAGVGETQYF TGTGCCAGCAGTTCGGCAGGGGTGGGAGAGACCCAGTACTTC
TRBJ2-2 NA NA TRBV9 CASSVEQGRSGELFF TGTGCCAGCAGCGTTGAGCAGGGAAGGTCCGGGGAGCTGTTTTTT
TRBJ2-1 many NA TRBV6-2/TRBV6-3 CASTRLGISEQFF TGTGCCAGCACGAGACTAGGAATAAGTGAGCAGTTCTTC
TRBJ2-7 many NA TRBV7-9 CASSPKLAKGYEQYF TGTGCCAGCAGCCCGAAACTAGCTAAAGGCTACGAGCAGTACTTC
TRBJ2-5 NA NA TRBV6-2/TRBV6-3 CASSYSVETQYF TGTGCCAGCAGTTACTCGGTGGAGACCCAGTACTTC
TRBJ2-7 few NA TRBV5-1 CASSLVPSSYEQYF TGCGCCAGCAGCTTGGTTCCCAGCTCCTACGAGCAGTACTTC
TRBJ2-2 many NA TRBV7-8 CAIRSRPTGELFF TGTGCCATCAGAAGTCGCCCTACCGGGGAGCTGTTTTTT
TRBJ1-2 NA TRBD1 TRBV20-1 CSAREIQGHYGYTF TGCAGTGCTAGAGAGATACAGGGGCACTATGGCTACACCTTC
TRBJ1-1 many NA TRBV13 CASSLGDAFF TGTGCCAGCAGCTTGGGGGATGCTTTCTTT
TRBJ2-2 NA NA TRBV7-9 CASSLVQLRGRNTGELFF TGTGCCAGCAGCTTAGTCCAGTTACGGGGCAGGAACACCGGGGAGCTGTTTTTT
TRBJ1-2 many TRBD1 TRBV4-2 CASSQEYRGSDYGYTF TGTGCCAGCAGCCAAGAGTACAGGGGATCCGACTATGGCTACACCTTC
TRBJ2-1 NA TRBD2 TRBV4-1 CASSQRGLAGNEQFF TGCGCCAGCAGCCAGAGGGGACTAGCGGGGAATGAGCAGTTCTTC
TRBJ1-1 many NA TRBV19 CASSNVGRGTEAFF TGTGCCAGTAGTAATGTCGGAAGGGGCACTGAAGCTTTCTTT
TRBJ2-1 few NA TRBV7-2 CASSLDTRPGLFF TGTGCCAGCAGCTTAGATACCCGCCCAGGGTTGTTCTTC
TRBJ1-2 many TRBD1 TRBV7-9 CASSDLQGVYTF TGTGCCAGCAGCGACCTACAGGGGGTCTACACCTTC
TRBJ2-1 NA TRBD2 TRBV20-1 CSAVRGAHNEQFF TGCAGTGCTGTGCGGGGGGCTCACAATGAGCAGTTCTTC
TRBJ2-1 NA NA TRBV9 CASSVAAKSSYNEQFF TGTGCCAGCAGCGTAGCCGCAAAGAGCTCCTACAATGAGCAGTTCTTC
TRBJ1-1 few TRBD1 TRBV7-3 CASSLMQGAGTEVFF TGTGCCAGCAGCTTAATGCAGGGGGCAGGAACTGAAGTTTTCTTT
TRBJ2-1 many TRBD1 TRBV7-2 CASSFLDRGLGEQFF TGTGCCAGCAGCTTTTTAGACAGGGGGCTTGGTGAGCAGTTCTTC
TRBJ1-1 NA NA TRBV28 CASSLPFSNTEAFF TGTGCCAGCAGCCTTCCCTTCTCGAACACTGAAGCTTTCTTT
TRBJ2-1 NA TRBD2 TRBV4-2 CASSQLAGWLDEQFF TGTGCCAGCAGCCAACTAGCGGGGTGGTTGGATGAGCAGTTCTTC
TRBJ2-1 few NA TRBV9 CASSVGPTNEQFF TGTGCCAGCAGCGTAGGACCAACCAATGAGCAGTTCTTC
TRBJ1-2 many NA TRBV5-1 CASSFTGNYGYTF TGCGCCAGCAGCTTTACAGGGAACTATGGCTACACCTTC
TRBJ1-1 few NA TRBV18 CASSQDWGTEAFF TGTGCCAGCTCACAGGACTGGGGGACTGAAGCTTTCTTT
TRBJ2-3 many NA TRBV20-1 CSGDTADTQYF TGCAGCGGGGACACAGCAGATACGCAGTATTTT
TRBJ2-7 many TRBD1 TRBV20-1 CSARGGGQGSYEQYF TGCAGTGCTAGAGGGGGGGGACAGGGCAGTTACGAGCAGTACTTC
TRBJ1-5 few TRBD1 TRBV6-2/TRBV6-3 CASSGQGARQPQHF TGTGCCAGCAGCGGACAGGGGGCACGTCAGCCCCAGCATTTT
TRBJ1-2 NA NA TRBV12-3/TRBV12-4 CASSFIPLGYTF TGTGCCAGCAGTTTTATCCCGTTGGGCTACACCTTC
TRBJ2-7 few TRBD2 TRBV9 CASSVASSGGAGEQYF TGTGCCAGCAGCGTAGCATCTAGCGGGGGGGCTGGCGAGCAGTACTTC
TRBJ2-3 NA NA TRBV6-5 CASRKTGDTQYF TGTGCCAGCAGGAAGACAGGAGATACGCAGTATTTT